These 23 T cell receptor beta chains originate from one sample sequenced in a study of control samples from healthy donors and cancer patients. The repertoire was sequenced with immunoSEQ multiplex PCR; TCRdb's copy has only in-frame clones and lacks some. The sample has tens of thousands of clones; approximately 79% are singletons. Sequencing was performed on PBMCs. The receptors were sampled from a man in his fifties or sixties with head and neck cancer.

V gene TRBV15 combines with J gene TRBJ1-4; D ambiguous. Trimming removed 1 base from V and 0 bases from J, with 9 bases in between. Germline lookup yields CDR1 LNHNV and CDR2 YYDKDF (reference sequence). The CDR3 totals 16 residues. The CDR3 protein is CATSRVVTATNEKLFF. In nucleotides, the CDR3 is TGTGCCACCAGCAGAGTAGTAACTGCAACTAATGAAAAACTGTTTTTT.

There are a few counts of this clone. The genes are TRBV19 and TRBJ2-7; TRBD2 might be the D (6 bases). V lost 5 bases to trimming and J lost 4 bases, with 12 bases between them. There are 13 residues in the CDR3. Germline assignment: CDR1 LNHDA and CDR2 SQIVND (reference sequence). In DNA, the CDR3 is TGTGCCAGTAGTCAACGGGAGTGGTACGAGCAGTACTTC. Its protein product is CASSQREWYEQYF.

The rearrangement links TRBV27 to TRBJ2-7; maybe TRBD1 (7 bases). Trimming cost V 2 bases and J 2 bases, with 13 bases left between them. The CDR3 loop spans 15 amino acids. Germline V gene lookup returns CDR1 MNHEY and CDR2 SMNVEV (reference sequence). The CDR3 bases are TGTGCCAGCAGTTTAGACCAGGGGGGACCCTACGAGCAGTACTTC. Translating gives CASSLDQGGPYEQYF.

The V call is TRBV21-1, the J call TRBJ2-1; TRBD2, the D gene given by the table, was not confirmed from the DNA. TRBV21-1 constitutes a pseudogene. The CDR3 loop spans 18 amino acids. The DNA for the CDR3 is TGTGCCAGCAGCAAACCCGGTCTAGCGGGAGAGATCTACAATGAGCAGTTCTTC. As protein: CASSKPGLAGEIYNEQFF.

The rearrangement links TRBV4-2 to TRBJ2-7, with D unresolved. Per the germline V gene, CDR1 is LGHNA and CDR2 is YNFKEQ. Trimming shortened V by 4 bases and J by 2 bases, and 15 bases separated the two germline ends. This CDR3 comprises 15 residues. The CDR3, as DNA: TGTGCCAGCAGCCCCGAATTTGCTGGGGCCTACGAGCAGTACTTC. It translates to CASSPEFAGAYEQYF.

The genes are TRBV28 and TRBJ2-1; 9 bases are shared with TRBD2. Germline V gene data show CDR1 as MDHEN and CDR2 as SYDVKM. The CDR3 loop spans 16 amino acids. With V trimmed by 4 bases and J by 3 bases, 7 bases remained unmatched. The CDR3 nucleotides are TGTGCCAGCAGTTCCTTAGCGGGAGAAGTCTACAATGAGCAGTTCTTC. Amino acid sequence: CASSSLAGEVYNEQFF. Using reference TRBV28 and TRBJ2-1 for the parts outside the CDR3, the full variable domain is DVKVTQSSRYLVKRTGEKVFLECVQDMDHENMFWYRQDPGLGLRLIYFSYDVKMKEKGDIPEGYSVSREKKERFSLILESASTNQTSMYLCASSSLAGEVYNEQFFGPGTRLTVL.

This chain uses TRBV11-2 with TRBJ1-3; maybe TRBD1 (6 bases). This CDR3 is 16 amino acids long. Germline V gene sequence: CDR1 SGHAT, CDR2 FQNNGV. V lost 6 bases and J lost 0, with 15 bases in between. The CDR3 nucleotides read TGTGCCAGCAGTCGGACAGCCCTCTTCTCTGGAAACACCATATATTTT. Translation: CASSRTALFSGNTIYF. Based on the CDR3 plus reference TRBV11-2 and TRBJ1-3, the full variable domain is EAGVAQSPRYKIIEKRQSVAFWCNPISGHATLYWYQQILGQGPKLLIQFQNNGVVDDSQLPKDRFSAERLKGVDSTLKIQPAKLEDSAVYLCASSRTALFSGNTIYFGEGSWLTVV.

The chain combines TRBV11-2 with TRBJ2-3; D gene unclear. Germline CDR1 is SGHAT and CDR2 is FQNNGV. This CDR3 region has 15 residues. The V end lost 1 base, the J end lost 1 base, and 9 bases lay between the germline ends. The CDR3 is CASSLGRLGTDTQYF. The CDR3 DNA reads TGTGCCAGCAGCTTAGGAAGGTTAGGCACAGATACGCAGTATTTT.

The chain's CDR3 is CASSRDRSYEQYF. The CDR3 region has the DNA TGTGCCAGCAGCCGGGATCGCTCCTACGAGCAGTACTTC. The rearrangement uses TRBV7-8 and TRBJ2-7; possible D gene TRBD2, 5 bases. CDR3 length: 13 residues. The V gene's germline CDR1 is SGHVS and CDR2 FQNEAQ. V was shortened by 5 bases and J by 0 bases, with 8 bases between the two germline ends.

V usage is TRBV4-1 and J usage is TRBJ1-2; D perhaps matches TRBD1 (6 bases). The CDR3 extends over 17 amino acids. Germline lookup yields CDR1 MGHRA and CDR2 YSYEKL. The V and J ends lost 3 bases and 3 bases respectively, with 20 bases between them. The CDR3 bases are TGCGCCAGCAGCCAGACCCCGCAGGACAGCACTTACTATGGCTACACCTTC. Protein: CASSQTPQDSTYYGYTF.

The chain couples TRBV28 to TRBJ1-5, with D unclear. The CDR3 spans 16 residues. V was shortened by 5 bases and J by 2 bases, with 16 bases between the two germline ends. Germline-derived CDR1 and CDR2 are MDHEN and SYDVKM. Written as DNA, the CDR3 is TGTGCCAGCAGTCGATATCTCGGAGGAGGCAATCAGCCCCAGCATTTT. Amino acids: CASSRYLGGGNQPQHF.

The rearrangement joins TRBV7-8 to TRBJ2-7; D is uncertain. Per the germline V gene, CDR1 is SGHVS and CDR2 is FQNEAQ. Trimming left V 5 bases short and J 2 bases short, with 13 bases between. CDR3 size: 14 residues. CDR3 region: CASSLGGFTYEQYF. CDR3 DNA sequence: TGTGCCAGCAGCCTGGGTGGTTTTACCTACGAGCAGTACTTC.

This rearrangement joins TRBV28 to TRBJ2-2, with TRBD2 matching over 10 bases. Germline values: CDR1 MDHEN, CDR2 SYDVKM. There are 15 residues in the CDR3. After removal of 8 bases from V and 1 base from J, the junction contained 4 bases not matched to a gene. The CDR3 bases are TGTGCCAGCCAGCGGGAGGGCCTGAACACCGGGGAGCTGTTTTTT. It codes for CASQREGLNTGELFF.

The chain joins TRBV6-2 or TRBV6-3 to TRBJ1-1; D ambiguous. The CDR3 loop spans 14 amino acids. V was trimmed by 6 bases and J by 1 base, leaving 12 bases between them. Looked up from germline, CDR1 is MNHEY and CDR2 is SVGEGT. CDR3 sequence reads: CASSPPVGNTEAFF. The CDR3 nucleotides read TGTGCCAGCAGCCCGCCGGTAGGGAACACTGAAGCTTTCTTT.

The rearrangement uses TRBV6-6 and TRBJ1-2; D remains unclear. Germline CDR1 reads MNHNY; CDR2 reads SVGAGI (reference sequence). Trimming pared 5 bases from V and 4 bases from J, leaving 8 bases between. This CDR3 is 12 amino acids long. As DNA, the CDR3 is TGTGCCAGCAGTCCCGGGGTCTATGGCTACACCTTC. Translating it yields CASSPGVYGYTF.

This clone occurred a few times. The V gene is TRBV28, the J gene TRBJ1-2, with no clear D. Germline V gene lookup returns CDR1 MDHEN and CDR2 SYDVKM. The CDR3 sequence is 16 residues long. Trimming took 3 bases from V and 4 from J, leaving 18 bases between them. The CDR3 sequence is CASSFGGRLGPYGYTF. CDR3 coding DNA: TGTGCCAGCAGTTTTGGTGGGCGTCTGGGCCCCTATGGCTACACCTTC.

This clone occurred once. The gene calls are TRBV4-1 and TRBJ1-1; D call uncertain. Germline CDR1 is MGHRA and CDR2 is YSYEKL. The CDR3 consists of 14 residues. The ends were cut back, 1 base at V and 4 bases at J, with 10 bases in the middle. The CDR3 region is CASSQVYGPTEAFF. The CDR3 DNA reads as TGCGCCAGCAGCCAAGTGTACGGCCCCACTGAAGCTTTCTTT.

V and J are TRBV4-2 and TRBJ2-5, with 11 bases that match TRBD2. Germline CDR1 LGHNA, CDR2 YNFKEQ. This CDR3 comprises 19 residues. Germline trimming cut 0 bases from V and 1 base from J; bases unmatched to any gene: 10. CDR3 region: CASSQDPFLAGGPQETQYF. As DNA, the CDR3 is TGTGCCAGCAGCCAAGACCCTTTCTTAGCGGGAGGGCCCCAAGAGACCCAGTACTTC.

The chain joins TRBV11-3 to TRBJ2-1, with a possible D match to TRBD1 (6 bases). The CDR3 covers 15 residues. Looked up from germline, CDR1 is SGHNT and CDR2 is YENEEA. V lost 2 bases and J 6 bases, leaving 14 bases between the germline ends. The CDR3 region is CASSLRGSGGNEQFF. CDR3 DNA: TGTGCCAGCAGCTTAAGGGGGAGTGGGGGCAATGAGCAGTTCTTC.

The genes are TRBV10-3 and TRBJ2-1; 8 bases agree with TRBD2. Germline CDR1 and CDR2: ENHRY and SYGVKD. V dropped 5 bases and J dropped 4; count of bases not matched to a gene: 7. The CDR3 extends over 15 amino acids. CDR3 in amino acids: CAISILAVSYNEQFF. The CDR3 coding sequence is TGTGCCATCAGTATACTAGCGGTGAGTTACAATGAGCAGTTCTTC.

V gene TRBV28 combines with J gene TRBJ1-4; D uncertain. Trimming shortened V by 4 bases and J by 0 bases, and 21 bases separated the two germline ends. CDR3 length equals 19 residues. Germline V gene sequence: CDR1 MDHEN, CDR2 SYDVKM. CDR3 nucleotide sequence: TGTGCCAGCAGTTGGGAGCGCAACAGTGGTTTTGCAACTAATGAAAAACTGTTTTTT. It encodes CASSWERNSGFATNEKLFF.

This chain links TRBV6-2 or TRBV6-3 with TRBJ1-2; D unclear. V gave up 0 bases and J gave up 3 bases, with 11 bases separating them. The germline CDR1 and CDR2 sequences are MNHEY and SVGEGT. CDR3 size: 15 residues. CDR3 in DNA: TGTGCCAGCAGTTACTCGATGTTGTTGGACTATGGCTACACCTTC. This encodes CASSYSMLLDYGYTF.

The rearrangement links TRBV30 to TRBJ1-1; D not resolved. The V gene's germline CDR1 is GTSNPN and CDR2 SVGIG (reference sequence). The CDR3 consists of 14 residues. With 4 bases removed from V and 6 bases from J, the gap between germline ends came to 18 bases. CDR3 amino acids: CAWKFSAVGAEAFF. Here the CDR3 DNA reads TGTGCCTGGAAATTTTCGGCAGTTGGGGCTGAAGCTTTCTTT.